This T cell receptor beta chain was captured in a study of blood T cells in healthy people across ages (dated by TCRdb to the mid-2010s). About the investigation overall: In model experiments, template switching captured roughly one uniquely barcoded TCR beta cDNA molecule for every two T cells. The study measured age-related changes in TCR beta repertoire diversity using deep sequencing normalized with unique cDNA molecular identifiers. The donors were split into four age groups: young (average around 15 years), middle-aged (39), aged (over 55) and long-lived (over 80). Donors of different ages were randomly distributed across sequencing lanes to avoid experimental bias. Using the same blood draw, the study looked at two additional independent replicas of 1 million unique cDNA reads for two donors, one aged 18 to 30 and the other aged 80 or older.

Receptor amplification or capture employed 5' RACE. The sequencing machine was an Illumina HiSeq 2500. A second PCR of roughly 7 to 11 cycles was performed with a sample-barcoded 5' primer and a J-beta primer mix. Each TCR beta cDNA molecule received a unique molecular identifier from a template-switch 5' adaptor carrying 12 random nucleotides. At least 2.5 million CDR3-containing paired-end reads were obtained from each sample. First-strand cDNA synthesis was performed from all RNA using the Mint cDNA synthesis kit, with priming by a TRBC-specific oligonucleotide. Following uracil-DNA glycosylase treatment, all cDNA underwent a first 18-cycle PCR with the universal primers M1SS and BC2_uni_R. The authors processed their data as follows. For normalization, 1 million high-quality reads were randomly selected from each sample, with every read carrying a distinct molecular identifier. Instead of being binned into consensus sequences, reads with shared molecular identifiers were discarded. MiTCR, run with a Q25 quality threshold and the strictest error-elimination algorithm, handled CDR3 identification, clonotype clustering and error correction. A nonparametric unseen species model using Euler transformation provided a lower-bound estimate of total TCR beta diversity. TCRdb's own reprocessing of the public reads used fastp at Q25 and MiXCR and kept productive beta chains. Rows with one shared CDR3 protein collapse into an entry with the most common genes and DNA. What appears here as the V and J calls and clone size reflects TCRdb's work, not the paper's. In this sample the table shows some 1.5 million distinct CDR3 sequences, 25% to 30% of which occur a single time. The leading ten clones occupy more than 6% of the sample.

Donors were approximately 42 systemically healthy Caucasian individuals from Russia aged roughly 6 to 90 years. About 9.8 milliliters of peripheral blood were drawn from each donor into EDTA-treated Vacutainer tubes. PBMCs were isolated by Ficoll-Paque density-gradient centrifugation, with at least 7 million obtained per sample. Trizol reagent was used to extract total RNA from PBMCs, with at least 6 micrograms per sample. For every donor, an aliquot of PBMCs went through flow cytometry to measure the percentages of naive CD45RAhigh/CD27high T cells. This clonotype came up a few times. Its antigen specificity is not known. It may be a read error: a sequence one base away is much more abundant. No DNA is shown, since the ends of the CDR3 on it are uncertain; the CDR3 is the one TCRdb lists. The study at large found these results: Because profiling used bulk unsorted PBMCs, naive and antigen-experienced compartments could not be compared conclusively. Donor CMV infection status was unknown, potentially confounding age-related changes in expanded clonotypes. Estimates of total diversity based on one million sequenced T cells were considered lower bounds and underestimates. Compared with the aged group, the long-lived group had more naive CD4+ T cells, fewer expanded clones and increased TCR diversity, suggesting age selection. As age increased, observed TCR beta diversity per million T cells dropped in a roughly linear way, and a significant reduction was already evident by age 40. A strong correlation was found between observed TCR beta diversity and the percentage of naive T cells measured by flow cytometry.

CDR1 SQVTM and CDR2 ANQGSEA are derived from the germline V gene. The CDR3 runs 15 amino acids, cysteine and phenylalanine included. The source is a woman in her twenties or thirties in good health. Sequenced sample: blood. This sequence uses TRBV29-1 and TRBJ2-6. The CDR3 protein sequence reads: CSVGIGSSGANVPTF.